This T cell receptor beta chain was found in a study of beta chain features in type 1 diabetes. Findings and caveats of the study: Researchers cautioned that cDNA sequencing could over-represent cells with high TCR expression. When Type 1 diabetes patients were examined, their TCRB CDR3s proved moderately but significantly shorter in all four CD4+ subsets.

Points on this clone: Its antigen is not known.

Expressed TCRB transcripts were sequenced after all isolated RNA was converted to cDNA. Assay: immunoSEQ multiplex PCR; the TCRdb copy retains only in-frame clones and omits some. The data contain 93,000 or so clones, 28% of them singletons. Sorting based on CD45RO/CCR7/CD25/CD127/CD95/CD27 separated CD4+ naive, central memory, regulatory and stem cell-like memory cells. The CDR3 consists of 13 residues. The germline CDR1 and CDR2 sequences are SGHDT and YYEEEE. With 4 bases clipped from V and 7 bases from J, the junction kept 7 bases outside the gene matches. This TCR was recovered from a woman aged 18-29 years with type 1 diabetes. The chain links TRBV5-6 to TRBJ1-2, with 7 nucleotides matching TRBD1. The sample was central memory CD4+ T cells from blood. CDR3 sequence reads: CASSIGGQPGYTF. CDR3 bases: TGTGCCAGCAGCATCGGGGGACAGCCTGGCTACACCTTC.